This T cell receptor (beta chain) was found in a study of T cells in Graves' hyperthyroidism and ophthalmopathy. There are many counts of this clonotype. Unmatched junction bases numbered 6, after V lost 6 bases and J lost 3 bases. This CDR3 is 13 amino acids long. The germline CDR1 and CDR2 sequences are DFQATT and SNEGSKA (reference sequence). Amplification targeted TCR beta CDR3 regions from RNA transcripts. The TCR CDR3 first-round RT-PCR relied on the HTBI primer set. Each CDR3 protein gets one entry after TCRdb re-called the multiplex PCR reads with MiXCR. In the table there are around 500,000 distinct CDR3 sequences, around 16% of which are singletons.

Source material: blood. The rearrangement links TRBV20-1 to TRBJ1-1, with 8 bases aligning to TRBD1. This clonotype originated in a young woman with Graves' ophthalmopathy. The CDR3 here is CSARGQRDTEAFF. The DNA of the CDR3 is TGCAGTGCCAGGGGGCAGAGGGACACTGAAGCTTTCTTT.